This entry describes one TCR beta chain. Antigen unknown. The data stem from a study of T cell repertoires and Cas9 in healthy adults. The study's findings and limits: Reportedly, SpCas9-reactive effector T cell proliferation and function were mitigated by SpCas9-reactive Tregs in vitro.

The CDR3 spans 14 residues. Profiled with immunoSEQ multiplex PCR; TCRdb holds only in-frame clones, not every one. The table shows around 25,000 clones, with around 90% occurring only once. This rearrangement joins TRBV21-1 to TRBJ2-2; TRBD1 is the table's D call, not checked against the DNA. TRBV21-1 is designated a pseudogene. Sequencing used CD4+ effector T cells (CD127+, CD25-, CD137-, CD154-) from PBMCs; culture status not recorded. The source of this sequence is a human donor in good health. DNA for the CDR3: TGTGCCAGCAGCAACCAGTTCATCGCCGGGGAGCTGTTTTTT. This encodes CASSNQFIAGELFF.